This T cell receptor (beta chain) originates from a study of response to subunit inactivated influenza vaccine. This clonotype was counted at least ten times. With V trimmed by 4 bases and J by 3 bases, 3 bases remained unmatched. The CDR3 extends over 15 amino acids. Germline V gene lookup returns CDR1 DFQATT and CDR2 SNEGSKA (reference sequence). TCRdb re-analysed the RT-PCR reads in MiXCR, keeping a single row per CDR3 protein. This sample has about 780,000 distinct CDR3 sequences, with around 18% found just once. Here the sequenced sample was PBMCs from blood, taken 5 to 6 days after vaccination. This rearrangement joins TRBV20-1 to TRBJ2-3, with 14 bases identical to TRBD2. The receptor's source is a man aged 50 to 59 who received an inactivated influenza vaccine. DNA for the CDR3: TGCAGTGCTATAGGGACTAGCGGGAGTACAGATACGCAGTATTTT. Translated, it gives CSAIGTSGSTDTQYF.